This TCR beta chain is from a study of T cell responses to AZD1222 COVID-19 vaccine. Study results and limitations: Sampled repertoires all dated from after the peak T cell response.

Sequencing used immunoSEQ multiplex PCR; TCRdb keeps in-frame clones, though not all of them. Seen here are about 110,000 clones, roughly 90% observed once, and the top ten hold roughly 7%. Notes on this clone: The antigen is unknown.

CDR3 length equals 17 residues. In germline, CDR1 is SGHTS, CDR2 YDEGEE. V shed 4 bases, J shed 2 bases, and the junction held 7 bases outside the gene matches. The chain joins TRBV5-8 to TRBJ2-2; 11 bases are shared with TRBD2. This material consisted of peripheral blood, taken on day 0 of AZD1222 vaccination. The sequence derives from an adult in good health. The CDR3 DNA follows: TGTGCCAGCAGCCGGAGTAGCGGGAGGGCCAACACCGGGGAGCTGTTTTTT. Translating it yields CASSRSSGRANTGELFF.